This T cell receptor (beta chain) was sequenced during a study of Ad26.COV2.S vaccination and SARS-CoV-2 variants. Study context: Trial arm assignment for the donor was COV1001 Ad26.COV2.S. Ad26.COV2.S given intramuscularly, once or twice 56 days apart.

Sample treatment: about 20 received Ad26.COV2.S at low or high dose, single or two shots; five or six received placebo; per-sample allocation not given. Samples analyzed were those drawn on day 63 after the first vaccine or placebo injection. Trimming cost V 3 bases and J 0 bases; bases outside gene matches: 3. Germline lookup yields CDR1 SGDLS and CDR2 YYNGEE. CDR3 length: 15 residues. Only in-frame clones appear in the TCRdb table, and some are missing; sequencing was by immunoSEQ multiplex PCR. Among 410,000 or so clones listed, 80% to 95% were seen once. The material sequenced was peripheral blood, taken in a trial of Ad26.COV2.S vaccine versus placebo. The sequence derives from a person between 18 and 59 years old who received the Ad26.COV2.S COVID-19 vaccine or a placebo. The chain carries TRBV9 and TRBJ2-7; 10 bases fit TRBD2. DNA of the CDR3: TGTGCCAGCAGCGAAGCTAGCGGGGGCTCCTACGAGCAGTACTTC. It is translated as CASSEASGGSYEQYF.